The 3 T cell receptor beta chains in this list originate from one sample, sequenced in a study of blood T cell repertoires in COVID-19. Assay used: immunoSEQ multiplex PCR; TCRdb lists only in-frame clones, some missing. The sample consists of nearly 350,000 clones, more than 70% of them appearing once. The sample was peripheral blood. All receptors derive from a man aged 25 to 45 with active or convalescent COVID-19.

The gene calls are TRBV28 and TRBJ2-2, with 8 bases lining up with TRBD2. There are 14 residues in the CDR3. Germline CDR1 and CDR2: MDHEN and SYDVKM. V was pared by 6 bases and J by 9 bases, with 9 bases of the junction left unmatched. CDR3 sequence (DNA): TGTGCCAGCAGGGGTGCCGGGGGGGCCCGGGAGCTGTTTTTT. Protein product: CASRGAGGARELFF. Filled out from reference TRBV28 and TRBJ2-2, the complete variable domain reads DVKVTQSSRYLVKRTGEKVFLECVQDMDHENMFWYRQDPGLGLRLIYFSYDVKMKEKGDIPEGYSVSREKKERFSLILESASTNQTSMYLCASRGAGGARELFFGEGSRLTVL.

The V and J genes are TRBV7-8 and TRBJ1-5; D ambiguous. Trimming removed 1 base at V and 4 bases at J, with 11 bases between. Germline values: CDR1 SGHVS, CDR2 FQNEAQ. The CDR3 extends over 15 amino acids. The CDR3 spells CASSLGSGHNQPQHF. The CDR3 region has the DNA TGTGCCAGCAGCTTAGGGTCAGGCCATAATCAGCCCCAGCATTTT.

CDR3 nucleotides: TGTGCCAGCAGTGAACCCAGGGGGCGCTCGGGCCGGAACACTGAAGCTTTCTTT. Translating gives CASSEPRGRSGRNTEAFF. The chain has TRBV6-1 and TRBJ1-1, with 8 bases fitting TRBD1. CDR1 is MNHNS and CDR2 is SASEGT in the germline V gene. This CDR3 is built from 18 residues. V was clipped by 2 bases and J by 1 base; unmatched bases: 12.